The 28 T cell receptor beta chains below were found in one sample sequenced in a study of T cell clonality in common variable immunodeficiency. The protocol was immunoSEQ multiplex PCR, while the TCRdb copy is restricted to in-frame clones and leaves out a portion. Listed for the sample are about 66,000 clones, none seen a single time. Sequencing was carried out using peripheral blood mononuclear cells. The receptors shown here come from a person aged 18 to 75 in good health.

At least ten counts were recorded for this clone. The read ends 3 residues early relative to the CDR3; the germline J gene fills the gap. The chain links TRBV2 to TRBJ1-4, with D perhaps TRBD1 (6 bases). V dropped 5 bases and J dropped 7 bases, with 23 bases sitting between them. There are 17 residues in the CDR3. Germline V lookup: CDR1 SNHLY, CDR2 FYNNEI. CDR3 sequence: CASSITGQLPRGEKLFF. Partial CDR3 DNA: TGTGCCAGCAGTATCACAGGACAGCTTCCTCGAGGTGAAAAA. Combining the CDR3 with reference TRBV2 and TRBJ1-4 gives the whole variable domain EPEVTQTPSHQVTQMGQEVILRCVPISNHLYFYWYRQILGQKVEFLVSFYNNEISEKSEIFDDQFSVERPDGSNFTLKIRSTKLEDSAMYFCASSITGQLPRGEKLFFGSGTQLSVL.

In its sample, this clone was seen many times. Coverage ceases 3 residues before the CDR3 finishes, and the germline J gene fills in the end. The chain has TRBV19 and TRBJ2-1; TRBD1 agrees at 10 bases. CDR1 and CDR2 from the germline V gene are LNHDA and SQIVND (reference sequence). This CDR3 contains 14 residues. V trimming: 5 bases; J trimming: 8 bases; junction bases outside the gene matches: 6. CDR3 DNA, as far as it was read: TGTGCCAGTAGTTTGGGACAGGGGTTTTATGAG. Translating gives CASSLGQGFYE. The full CDR3 is CASSLGQGFYEQFF. Drawing the rest from reference TRBV19 and TRBJ2-1, the complete variable domain is DGGITQSPKYLFRKEGQNVTLSCEQNLNHDAMYWYRQDPGQGLRLIYYSQIVNDFQKGDIAEGYSVSREKKESFPLTVTSAQKNPTAFYLCASSLGQGFYEQFFGPGTRLTVL.

This clone was seen many times. The CDR3 is cut off 3 residues early in the read; its end comes from the germline J gene. The chain uses TRBV19 and TRBJ2-7, with 9 bases lining up with TRBD2. The CDR3 is made up of 14 amino acids. Germline CDR1 LNHDA, CDR2 SQIVND (reference sequence). The ends lost 5 bases at V and 5 bases at J; junction bases unmatched: 7. This chain's CDR3 is CASSFPGLADEQYF. The CDR3 bases that were read are TGTGCCAGTAGTTTTCCGGGACTAGCCGACGAG.

The sample holds many counts of this clone. The read terminates 3 residues ahead of where the CDR3 ends, so the germline J gene completes it. V is TRBV29-1 and J is TRBJ2-1; D possibly corresponds to TRBD2 (5 bases). Germline V CDR1 and CDR2: SQVTM, ANQGSEA. V lost 4 bases and J 8 bases, leaving 12 bases between the germline ends. This CDR3 is built from 12 residues. The CDR3 protein is CSVGLARYEQFF. Incomplete CDR3 DNA: TGCAGCGTTGGGCTAGCTAGGTATGAG.

This clone occurred many times. Coverage ceases 3 residues before the CDR3 finishes, and the germline J gene fills in the end. The V call is TRBV12-3 or TRBV12-4, the J call TRBJ1-6, with 7 nucleotides matching TRBD1. The V and J ends lost 8 bases and 4 bases, in that order; junction bases with no gene match: 2. The CDR3 has 13 residues. The part of the CDR3 DNA that was read is TGTGCCAGCGGGGACAGATATAATTCACCC. Translating it yields CASGDRYNSP. The entire CDR3 protein reads CASGDRYNSPLHF.

The table lists this clone with many counts. The read finishes 3 residues shy of the CDR3 end, and the germline J gene is used to complete it. This chain connects TRBV2 to TRBJ2-7, with 7 bases fitting TRBD2. Unmatched junction bases numbered 9, after V lost 7 bases and J lost 0 bases. There are 15 residues in the CDR3. Germline CDR1 is SNHLY and CDR2 is FYNNEI. The CDR3 spells CASIPGGRSSYEQYF. The sequenced part of the CDR3 DNA is TGTGCCAGCATCCCGGGCGGGAGAAGCTCCTACGAG.

This clone showed up many times. The CDR3 is cut off 3 residues early in the read; its end comes from the germline J gene. The rearrangement links TRBV23-1 to TRBJ2-5, with TRBD1 matching 9 bases. TRBV23-1 is labeled an ORF, and its function is uncertain. The CDR3 extends over 14 amino acids. V was clipped by 3 bases and J by 3 bases; unmatched bases: 2. The CDR3 sequence: CASSQGQGKETQYF. The covered CDR3 bases are TGCGCCAGCAGTCAGGGACAGGGAAAAGAGACC.

This clone was counted at least ten times. Incomplete CDR3 DNA: TGCGCCAGCAGCTTGGGAGGACAGGGACTGTTGAATGAG. Translated, it gives CASSLGGQGLLNE. The complete CDR3 protein is CASSLGGQGLLNEQFF. The chain carries TRBV5-1 and TRBJ2-1, with TRBD1 identical over 8 bases. The CDR3 is cut off 3 residues early in the read; its end comes from the germline J gene. In germline, CDR1 is SGHRS, CDR2 YFSETQ. The trim removed 0 bases at V and 7 bases at J, leaving 9 bases unmatched. The CDR3 is made up of 16 amino acids.

This clone was counted at least ten times. The read terminates 3 residues ahead of where the CDR3 ends, so the germline J gene completes it. The chain carries TRBV14 and TRBJ1-1; TRBD1 matches at 7 bases. The CDR3 sequence is 14 residues long. V lost 1 base and J lost 4; bases outside the gene matches: 3. Germline loops: CDR1 SGHDN, CDR2 FVKESK. CDR3 DNA (partial): TGTGCCAGCAGCCAAGCGGCAGGGGGCACTGAA. Residues: CASSQAAGGTE. The entire CDR3 protein is CASSQAAGGTEAFF.

This clone was picked up many times. The CDR3 bases that were read are TGCAGCGTTGACACTTCAGGGGGCCAAAGCAATGGC. This translates into CSVDTSGGQSNG. The complete CDR3 sequence is CSVDTSGGQSNGYTF. The chain recombines TRBV29-1 with TRBJ1-2; 8 bases line up with TRBD1. Sequencing ends 3 residues short of the CDR3 end; the germline J gene provides the rest. The CDR3 consists of 15 residues. The trim removed 3 bases at V and 6 bases at J, leaving 12 bases unmatched. Germline loops: CDR1 SQVTM, CDR2 ANQGSEA.

This clone was counted at least ten times. The part of the CDR3 DNA that was read is TGTGCCAGCAGCCGGAACAGGGATCTCTTGGATGGC. Residues: CASSRNRDLLDG. The CDR3 in its entirety is CASSRNRDLLDGYTF. The genes are TRBV7-9 and TRBJ1-2; D perhaps matches TRBD1 (6 bases). The read gets to within 3 residues of the CDR3 end, and the germline J gene fills in the rest. The CDR3 totals 15 residues. Per the germline V gene, CDR1 is SEHNR and CDR2 is FQNEAQ (reference sequence). V was pared by 5 bases and J by 6 bases, with 19 bases between.

At least ten counts were recorded for this clone. This CDR3 reads CASSPNHRYGNQPQHF. The covered CDR3 bases are TGTGCCAGCTCACCAAACCACAGGTACGGCAATCAGCCC. This chain uses TRBV18 with TRBJ1-5, with a possible D match to TRBD1 (5 bases). The read ends 3 residues shy of where the CDR3 ends; the end is completed using the germline J gene. The CDR3 spans 16 residues. The V gene's germline CDR1 is KGHSH and CDR2 LQKENI. The ends were cut back, 2 bases at V and 2 bases at J, with 13 bases in the middle. The full variable domain, rest sourced from reference TRBV18 and TRBJ1-5, is NAGVMQNPRHLVRRRGQEARLRCSPMKGHSHVYWYRQLPEEGLKFMVYLQKENIIDESGMPKERFSAEFPKEGPSILRIQQVVRGDSAAYFCASSPNHRYGNQPQHFGDGTRLSIL.

Ten or more counts support this clone. The observed sequence ends 3 residues before the CDR3 terminus, with the missing tail filled in from the germline J gene. This chain links TRBV19 with TRBJ2-2; D is unclear. The ends were cut back, 1 base at V and 4 bases at J, with 7 bases in the middle. Germline V lookup: CDR1 LNHDA, CDR2 SQIVND (reference sequence). The CDR3 is 14 residues long. CDR3 loop: CASSIGWATGELFF. The covered CDR3 bases are TGTGCCAGTAGTATAGGATGGGCCACCGGGGAG.

A remark on this clone: The read falls 3 residues short of the CDR3 end, and the missing part is taken from the germline J gene. The V gene is TRBV4-2, the J gene TRBJ2-5; perhaps D is TRBD1 or TRBD2 (5 bases each). This CDR3 is 15 amino acids long. Germline CDR1 LGHNA, CDR2 YNFKEQ. Trimming cost V 0 bases and J 1 base, with 9 bases left between them. The part of the CDR3 DNA that was read is TGTGCCAGCAGCCAAGATGAGGGGTCCCAAGAGACC. It encodes CASSQDEGSQET. The CDR3 reads in full as CASSQDEGSQETQYF.

This clone was observed many times. The missing CDR3 end, 3 residues past where the read stops, is filled in from the germline J gene. The chain recombines TRBV7-9 with TRBJ2-2, with D hard to call. The CDR3 consists of 13 residues. Germline values: CDR1 SEHNR, CDR2 FQNEAQ (reference sequence). Deletions cut 1 base from V and 7 bases from J, with 7 bases between. CDR3 amino acids: CASSLGLGGELFF. CDR3 DNA (partial): TGTGCCAGCAGCTTAGGACTGGGCGGGGAG.

To note about this clone: The CDR3 is cut off 3 residues early in the read; its end comes from the germline J gene. The chain employs TRBV7-8 and TRBJ1-5, with unresolved D. V was clipped by 2 bases and J by 3 bases, with 8 bases between them. Germline V gene lookup returns CDR1 SGHVS and CDR2 FQNEAQ. The CDR3 sequence is 14 residues long. CDR3 sequence reads: CASSLSSVNQPQHF. CDR3 DNA (partial): TGTGCCAGCAGCTTATCATCGGTCAATCAGCCC.

This clone was found many times. The sequenced fragment ends 3 residues before the CDR3 boundary, so the rest is inferred from the germline J gene. The rearrangement links TRBV19 to TRBJ2-7, with 11 bases that match TRBD2. V shed 4 bases, J shed 5 bases, and the junction held 7 bases outside the gene matches. The CDR3 totals 15 residues. CDR1 LNHDA and CDR2 SQIVND come from the germline V gene (reference sequence). Partial CDR3 DNA: TGTGCCAGTAGTAGAACTAGCGGGAGTTTTGACGAG. Encoded protein: CASSRTSGSFDE. The whole CDR3 region reads CASSRTSGSFDEQYF.

This clone has ten or more counts. The read falls 3 residues short of the CDR3 end, and the missing part is taken from the germline J gene. The rearrangement uses TRBV19 and TRBJ2-7; maybe TRBD2 (6 bases). The CDR3 is 14 residues long. Trimming took off 3 bases at V and 2 bases at J, with 11 bases between the two ends. The germline V gene has CDR1 LNHDA and CDR2 SQIVND (reference sequence). The part of the CDR3 DNA that was read is TGTGCCAGTAGTATTGGGCGGGGCACCTACGAG. Encoded protein: CASSIGRGTYE. In full, the CDR3 reads CASSIGRGTYEQYF.

In its sample, this clone was seen many times. The CDR3 end falls 3 residues outside the read, so it is completed with the germline J gene. The chain employs TRBV19 and TRBJ2-2; the D is unclear. CDR3 size: 11 residues. Germline assignment: CDR1 LNHDA and CDR2 SQIVND (reference sequence). Trimming took 6 bases from V and 5 from J, leaving 4 bases between them. CDR3 in amino acids: CASSGTGELFF. The covered CDR3 bases are TGTGCCAGTAGCGGGACCGGGGAG.

In its sample, this clone was seen many times. Read sequence stops 3 residues before the CDR3 end, and the germline J gene provides the missing end. The rearrangement uses TRBV19 and TRBJ1-2, with 9 bases fitting TRBD1. CDR3 length equals 18 residues. CDR1 and CDR2 (germline): LNHDA, SQIVND (reference sequence). The CDR3 DNA, read in part, is TGTGCCAGTAAGACAGTATCGGCGGGGAGGGGACAGGGTGGCGGC. Translating it yields CASKTVSAGRGQGGG. The full CDR3 sequence reads CASKTVSAGRGQGGGYTF.

This clone was counted many times. The observed sequence ends 3 residues before the CDR3 terminus, with the missing tail filled in from the germline J gene. The rearrangement links TRBV2 to TRBJ2-7; 7 bases align to TRBD1. The CDR3 runs to 16 residues. CDR1 and CDR2 (germline): SNHLY, FYNNEI. V gave up 0 bases and J gave up 4 bases; unmatched junction bases: 9. CDR3 DNA, as far as it was read: TGTGCCAGCAGTGAAGCTCCAAAAGGGGGCCGGTACGAG. This encodes CASSEAPKGGRYE. The CDR3 reads in full as CASSEAPKGGRYEQYF.

The table lists this clone with many counts. The read comes to an end 3 residues before the CDR3 does, leaving the germline J gene to fill in the end. The J gene is TRBJ2-1, the V gene TRBV29-1; D perhaps matches TRBD2 (7 bases). This CDR3 comprises 16 residues. Trimming shortened V by 4 bases and J by 0 bases, and 16 bases separated the two germline ends. Germline-derived CDR1 and CDR2 are SQVTM and ANQGSEA. CDR3 DNA, as far as it was read: TGCAGCGTTGGGGGGGCGGCGGGGGTCTCCTACAATGAG. It translates to CSVGGAAGVSYNE. In full, the CDR3 is CSVGGAAGVSYNEQFF.

This clone was seen at least ten times. From the germline J gene comes the end of the CDR3, since the read stops 3 residues before it. The chain employs TRBV5-6 and TRBJ1-2; D remains ambiguous. Looked up from germline, CDR1 is SGHDT and CDR2 is YYEEEE. CDR3 length: 15 amino acids. Trimming shortened V by 0 bases and J by 4 bases, and 13 bases separated the two germline ends. CDR3 DNA (partial): TGTGCCAGCAGCTTGGTAGCAGTGGCCACCTATGGC. It translates to CASSLVAVATYG. The whole CDR3 protein reads CASSLVAVATYGYTF.

This clone was found many times. The sequenced CDR3 bases are TGTGCCAGCAGTTTTCCGGGACAGGGGGCTTCGACAGATACG. This sequence encodes CASSFPGQGASTDT. The CDR3 in full is CASSFPGQGASTDTQYF. This chain links TRBV28 with TRBJ2-3, with 12 bases matching TRBD1. The CDR3 extends 3 residues past the end of the read, so its final part is completed from the germline J gene. Germline-derived CDR1 and CDR2 are MDHEN and SYDVKM. This CDR3 spans 17 amino acids. V lost 3 bases, J lost 3 bases, and 7 bases stayed unmatched.

This clone was detected many times. Read sequence stops 3 residues before the CDR3 end, and the germline J gene provides the missing end. V is TRBV20-1 and J is TRBJ1-5; 8 bases are a match to TRBD1. V shed 6 bases, J shed 0 bases, and the junction held 7 bases outside the gene matches. The CDR3 extends over 15 amino acids. The V gene's germline CDR1 is DFQATT and CDR2 SNEGSKA (reference sequence). CDR3 residues: CSATTGGISNQPQHF. The CDR3 bases that were read are TGCAGTGCGACTACAGGGGGTATTAGCAATCAGCCC.

This clone came up many times. The sequenced fragment ends 3 residues before the CDR3 boundary, so the rest is inferred from the germline J gene. The gene calls are TRBV30 and TRBJ2-2; D may be TRBD1 (6 bases). Trimming stripped 0 bases from V and 0 bases from J, with 11 bases between. The CDR3 runs 16 residues. In germline, CDR1 is GTSNPN, CDR2 SVGIG (reference sequence). The CDR3 loop is CAWSVWAGANTGELFF. CDR3 DNA (partial): TGTGCCTGGAGTGTATGGGCAGGGGCGAACACCGGGGAG.

On this clone: The read ends 3 residues shy of where the CDR3 ends; the end is completed using the germline J gene. This chain connects TRBV2 to TRBJ1-2; 10 bases match TRBD1. CDR3 size: 15 residues. V was pared by 6 bases and J by 3 bases, with 7 bases of the junction left unmatched. The germline CDR1 and CDR2 sequences are SNHLY and FYNNEI. The sequenced CDR3 bases are TGTGCCAGCAGGGCGGGACAGGGGTTTTACTATGGC. It is translated as CASRAGQGFYYG. The entire CDR3 protein reads CASRAGQGFYYGYTF.

In its sample, this clone was seen many times. One junction end disagrees with the germline gene, perhaps due to a read error. The CDR3 extends 3 residues past the end of the read, so its final part is completed from the germline J gene. The chain employs TRBV5-6 and TRBJ2-7; D ambiguous. The CDR3 consists of 11 residues. The germline CDR1 and CDR2 sequences are SGHDT and YYEEEE. This CDR3 reads CATARSSEQYF. CDR3 bases read: TGTGCCACTGCCCGGTCCTCCGAG. Full variable domain (missing parts from reference TRBV5-6 and TRBJ2-7): DAGVTQSPTHLIKTRGQQVTLRCSPKSGHDTVSWYQQALGQGPQFIFQYYEEEERQRGNFPDRFSGHQFPNYSSELNVNALLLGDSALYLCATARSSEQYFGPGTRLTVT.